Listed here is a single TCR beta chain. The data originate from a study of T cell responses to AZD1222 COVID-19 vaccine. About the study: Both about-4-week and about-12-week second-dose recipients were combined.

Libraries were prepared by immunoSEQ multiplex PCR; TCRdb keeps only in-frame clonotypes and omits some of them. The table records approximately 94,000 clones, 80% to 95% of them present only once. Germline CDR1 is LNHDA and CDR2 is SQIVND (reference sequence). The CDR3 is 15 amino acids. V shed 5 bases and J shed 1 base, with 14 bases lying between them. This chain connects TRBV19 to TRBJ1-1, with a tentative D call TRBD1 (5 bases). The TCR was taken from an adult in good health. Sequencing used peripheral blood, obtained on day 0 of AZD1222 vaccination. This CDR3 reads CASSPNWGGNTEAFF. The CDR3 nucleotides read TGTGCCAGTAGTCCCAACTGGGGGGGGAACACTGAAGCTTTCTTT.